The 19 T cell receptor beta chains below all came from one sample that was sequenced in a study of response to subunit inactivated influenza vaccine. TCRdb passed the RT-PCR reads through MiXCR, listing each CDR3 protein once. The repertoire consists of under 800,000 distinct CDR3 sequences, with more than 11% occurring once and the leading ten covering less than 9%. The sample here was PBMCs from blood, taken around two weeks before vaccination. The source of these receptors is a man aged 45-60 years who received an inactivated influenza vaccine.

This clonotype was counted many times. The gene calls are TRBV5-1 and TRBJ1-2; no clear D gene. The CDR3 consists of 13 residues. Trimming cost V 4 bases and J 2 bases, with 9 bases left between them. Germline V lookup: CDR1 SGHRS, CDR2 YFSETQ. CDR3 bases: TGCGCCAGCAGCACCACAGCCAACTATGGCTACACCTTC. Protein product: CASSTTANYGYTF.

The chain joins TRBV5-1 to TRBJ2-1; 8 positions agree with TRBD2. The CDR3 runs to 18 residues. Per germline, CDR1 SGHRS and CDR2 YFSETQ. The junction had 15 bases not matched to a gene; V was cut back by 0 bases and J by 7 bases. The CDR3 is CASSLGAIGTRPLNEQFF. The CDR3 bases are TGCGCCAGCAGCTTGGGAGCCATAGGGACTAGACCTCTTAATGAGCAGTTCTTC.

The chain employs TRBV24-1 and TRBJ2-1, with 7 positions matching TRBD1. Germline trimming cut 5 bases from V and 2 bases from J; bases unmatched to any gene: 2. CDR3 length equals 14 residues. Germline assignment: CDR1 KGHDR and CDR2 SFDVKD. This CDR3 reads CATSAGQAYNEQFF. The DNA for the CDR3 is TGTGCCACCAGTGCCGGACAGGCCTACAATGAGCAGTTCTTC.

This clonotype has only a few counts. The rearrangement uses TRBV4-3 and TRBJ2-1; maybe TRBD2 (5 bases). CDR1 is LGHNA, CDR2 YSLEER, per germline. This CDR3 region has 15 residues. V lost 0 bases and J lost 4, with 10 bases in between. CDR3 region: CASSQDRTRYNEQFF. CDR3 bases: TGCGCCAGCAGCCAAGATAGAACTAGATACAATGAGCAGTTCTTC.

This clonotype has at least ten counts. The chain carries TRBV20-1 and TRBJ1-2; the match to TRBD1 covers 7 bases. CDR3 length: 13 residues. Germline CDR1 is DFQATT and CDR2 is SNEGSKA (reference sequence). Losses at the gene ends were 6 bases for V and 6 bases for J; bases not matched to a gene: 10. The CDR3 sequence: CSAALQGLNGYTF. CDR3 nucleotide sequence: TGCAGTGCCGCGCTACAGGGGCTGAATGGCTACACCTTC.

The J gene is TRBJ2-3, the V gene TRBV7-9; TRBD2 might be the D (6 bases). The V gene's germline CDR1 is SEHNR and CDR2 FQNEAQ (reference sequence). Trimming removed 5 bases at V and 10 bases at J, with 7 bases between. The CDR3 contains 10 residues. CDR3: CASSGEAQYF. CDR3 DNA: TGTGCCAGCAGCGGGGAGGCGCAGTATTTT.

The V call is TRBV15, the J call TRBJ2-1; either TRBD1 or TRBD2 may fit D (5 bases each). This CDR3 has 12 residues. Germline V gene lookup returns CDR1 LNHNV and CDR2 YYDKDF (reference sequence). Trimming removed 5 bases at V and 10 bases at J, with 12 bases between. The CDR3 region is CATSGRAGEQFF. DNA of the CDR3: TGTGCCACCAGCGGCAGGGCGGGCGAGCAGTTCTTC.

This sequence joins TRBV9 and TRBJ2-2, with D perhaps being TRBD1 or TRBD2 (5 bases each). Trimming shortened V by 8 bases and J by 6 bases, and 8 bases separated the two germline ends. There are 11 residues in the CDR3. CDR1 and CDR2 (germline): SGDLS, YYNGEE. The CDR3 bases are TGTGCCAGTGGGGGTCCCGGGGAGCTGTTTTTT. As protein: CASGGPGELFF.

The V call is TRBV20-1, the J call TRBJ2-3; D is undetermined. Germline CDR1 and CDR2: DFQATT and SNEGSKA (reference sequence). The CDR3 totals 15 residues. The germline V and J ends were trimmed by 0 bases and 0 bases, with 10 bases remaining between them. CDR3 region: CSARDSRRSTDTQYF. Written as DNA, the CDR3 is TGCAGTGCTAGAGATTCCCGCAGGAGCACAGATACGCAGTATTTT.

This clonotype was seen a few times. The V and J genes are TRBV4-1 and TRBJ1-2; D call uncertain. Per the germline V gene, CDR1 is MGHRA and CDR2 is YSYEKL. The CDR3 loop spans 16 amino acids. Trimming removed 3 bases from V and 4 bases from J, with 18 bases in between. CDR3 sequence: CASSHKGQSVGYGYTF. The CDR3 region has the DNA TGCGCCAGCAGCCACAAAGGCCAATCGGTGGGCTATGGCTACACCTTC.

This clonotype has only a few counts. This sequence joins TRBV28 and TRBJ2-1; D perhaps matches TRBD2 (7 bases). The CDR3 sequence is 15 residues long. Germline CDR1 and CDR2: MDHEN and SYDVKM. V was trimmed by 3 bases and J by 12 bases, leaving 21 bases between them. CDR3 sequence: CASSFRGTILNRQFF. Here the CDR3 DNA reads TGTGCCAGCAGTTTTAGGGGGACTATACTGAATCGGCAGTTCTTC.

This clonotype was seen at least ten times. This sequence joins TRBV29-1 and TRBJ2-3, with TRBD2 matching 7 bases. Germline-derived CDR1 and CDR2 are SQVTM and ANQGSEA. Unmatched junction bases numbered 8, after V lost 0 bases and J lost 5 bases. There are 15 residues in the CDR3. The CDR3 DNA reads TGCAGCGTTGAAGATGGGCTAGCGGTGGGAGATACGCAGTATTTT. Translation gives CSVEDGLAVGDTQYF.

Here the CDR3 reads CASNGGYEQYF. CDR3 DNA: TGTGCCAGCAACGGCGGCTACGAGCAGTACTTC. V and J are TRBV28 and TRBJ2-7, with no clear D. V lost 7 bases to trimming and J lost 3 bases, with 7 bases between them. Germline assignment: CDR1 MDHEN and CDR2 SYDVKM. The CDR3 runs to 11 residues.

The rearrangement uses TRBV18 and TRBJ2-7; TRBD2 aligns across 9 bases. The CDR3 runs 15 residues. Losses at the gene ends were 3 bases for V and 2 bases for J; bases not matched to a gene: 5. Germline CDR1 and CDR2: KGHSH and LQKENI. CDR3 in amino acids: CASSPAGGTPYEQYF. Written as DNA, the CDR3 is TGTGCCAGCTCACCCGCGGGGGGGACCCCCTACGAGCAGTACTTC.

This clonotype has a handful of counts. The CDR3 reads CSARDRGSPVDEQFF. In nucleotides, the CDR3 is TGCAGTGCTAGAGATCGGGGTAGTCCCGTCGATGAGCAGTTCTTC. The genes are TRBV20-1 and TRBJ2-1; perhaps TRBD2 as D (5 bases). CDR3 size: 15 residues. Between the trimmed V and J ends, which lost 0 bases and 8 bases, there was a span of 17 bases. Looked up from germline, CDR1 is DFQATT and CDR2 is SNEGSKA (reference sequence).

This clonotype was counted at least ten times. The CDR3 nucleotides read TGCAGTGCTAGTGCACAGACCTACGAGCAGTACTTC. Translation: CSASAQTYEQYF. V and J are TRBV20-1 and TRBJ2-7; D call uncertain. V shed 3 bases and J shed 2 bases, with 8 bases lying between them. Germline CDR1 is DFQATT and CDR2 is SNEGSKA (reference sequence). The CDR3 runs to 12 residues.

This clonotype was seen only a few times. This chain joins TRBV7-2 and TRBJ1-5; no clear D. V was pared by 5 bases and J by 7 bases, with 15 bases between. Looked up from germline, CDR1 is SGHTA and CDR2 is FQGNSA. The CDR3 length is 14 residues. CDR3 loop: CASSPNYGLQPQHF. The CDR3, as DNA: TGTGCCAGCAGCCCAAACTACGGACTCCAGCCCCAGCATTTT.

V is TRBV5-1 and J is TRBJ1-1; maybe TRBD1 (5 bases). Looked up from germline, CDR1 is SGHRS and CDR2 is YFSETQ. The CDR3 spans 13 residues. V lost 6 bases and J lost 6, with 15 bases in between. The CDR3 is CASTRSGGSEAFF. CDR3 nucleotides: TGCGCCAGCACCAGATCCGGGGGGTCTGAAGCTTTCTTT.

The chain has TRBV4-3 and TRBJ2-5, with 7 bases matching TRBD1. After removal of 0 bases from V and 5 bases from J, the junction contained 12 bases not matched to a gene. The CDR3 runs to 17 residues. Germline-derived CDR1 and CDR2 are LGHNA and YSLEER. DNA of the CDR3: TGCGCCAGCAGCCAAGAGGTGGGACAGTCATTTACGGAGACCCAGTACTTC. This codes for CASSQEVGQSFTETQYF.